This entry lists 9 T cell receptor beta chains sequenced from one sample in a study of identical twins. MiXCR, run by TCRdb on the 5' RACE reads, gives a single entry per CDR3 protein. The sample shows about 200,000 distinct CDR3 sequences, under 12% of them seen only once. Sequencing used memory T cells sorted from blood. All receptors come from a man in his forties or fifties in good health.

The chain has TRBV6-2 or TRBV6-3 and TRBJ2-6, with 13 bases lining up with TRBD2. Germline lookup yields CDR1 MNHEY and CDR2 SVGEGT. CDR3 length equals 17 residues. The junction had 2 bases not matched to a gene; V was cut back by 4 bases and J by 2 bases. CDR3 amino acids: CASSSTSGRPGANVLTF. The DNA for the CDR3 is TGTGCCAGCAGTTCGACTAGCGGGAGGCCTGGGGCCAACGTCCTGACTTTC.

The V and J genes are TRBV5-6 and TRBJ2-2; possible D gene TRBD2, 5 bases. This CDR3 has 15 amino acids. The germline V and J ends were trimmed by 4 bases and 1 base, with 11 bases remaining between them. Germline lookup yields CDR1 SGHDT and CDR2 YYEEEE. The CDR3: CASSRTGLNTGELFF. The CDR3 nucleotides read TGTGCCAGCAGCCGTACGGGATTGAACACCGGGGAGCTGTTTTTT.

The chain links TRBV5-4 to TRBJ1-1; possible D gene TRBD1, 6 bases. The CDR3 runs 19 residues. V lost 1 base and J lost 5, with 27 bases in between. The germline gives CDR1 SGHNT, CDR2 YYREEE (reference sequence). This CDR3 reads CASSLPTATGKNDRTEAFF. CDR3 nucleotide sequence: TGTGCCAGCAGCTTGCCCACCGCTACAGGGAAAAACGATCGGACTGAAGCTTTCTTT.

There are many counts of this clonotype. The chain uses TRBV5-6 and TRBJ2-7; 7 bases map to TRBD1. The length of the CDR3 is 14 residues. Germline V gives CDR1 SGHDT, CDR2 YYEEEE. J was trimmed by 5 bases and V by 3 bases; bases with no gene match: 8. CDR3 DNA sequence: TGTGCCAGCAGCTCCTGGGACAGTGAGCACGAGCAGTACTTC. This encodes CASSSWDSEHEQYF.

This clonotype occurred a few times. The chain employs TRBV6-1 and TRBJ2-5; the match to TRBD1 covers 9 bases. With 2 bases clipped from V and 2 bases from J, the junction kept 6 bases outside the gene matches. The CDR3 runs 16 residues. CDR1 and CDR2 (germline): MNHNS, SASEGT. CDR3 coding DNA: TGTGCCAGCAGTGAATGGACAGGGGACAGTCAAGAGACCCAGTACTTC. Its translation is CASSEWTGDSQETQYF.

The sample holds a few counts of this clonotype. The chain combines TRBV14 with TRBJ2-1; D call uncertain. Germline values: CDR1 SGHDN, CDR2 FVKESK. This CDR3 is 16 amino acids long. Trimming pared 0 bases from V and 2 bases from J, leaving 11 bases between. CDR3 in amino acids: CASSQDGLPPYNEQFF. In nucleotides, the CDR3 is TGTGCCAGCAGCCAAGATGGCCTGCCCCCCTACAATGAGCAGTTCTTC.

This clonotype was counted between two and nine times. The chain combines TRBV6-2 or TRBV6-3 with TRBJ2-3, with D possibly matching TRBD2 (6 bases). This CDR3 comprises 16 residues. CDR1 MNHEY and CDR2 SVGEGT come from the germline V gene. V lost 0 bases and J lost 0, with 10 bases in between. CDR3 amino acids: CASSYSAGTSTDTQYF. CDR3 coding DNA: TGTGCCAGCAGTTACTCGGCGGGAACTAGCACAGATACGCAGTATTTT.

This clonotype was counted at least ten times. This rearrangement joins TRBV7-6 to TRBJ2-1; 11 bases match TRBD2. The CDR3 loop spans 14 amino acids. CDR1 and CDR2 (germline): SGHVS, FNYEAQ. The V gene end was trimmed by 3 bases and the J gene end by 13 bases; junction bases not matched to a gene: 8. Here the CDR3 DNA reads TGTGCCAGCAGCTTTAGCGGGAGGGGTTTCGAACAGTTCTTC. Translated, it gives CASSFSGRGFEQFF.

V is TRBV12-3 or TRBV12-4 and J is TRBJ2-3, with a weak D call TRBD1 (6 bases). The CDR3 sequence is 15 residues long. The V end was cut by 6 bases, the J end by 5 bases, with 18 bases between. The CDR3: CASSRDTSMGDTQYF. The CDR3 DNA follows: TGTGCCAGCAGCCGGGACACTTCAATGGGAGATACGCAGTATTTT.